This T cell receptor beta chain was captured in a study of T-cell reconstitution after alpha-beta-depleted transplantation in children. The V gene lost 5 bases and the J gene lost 5 bases, with 16 bases spanning the gap. The CDR3 is made up of 15 amino acids. Germline values: CDR1 LNHNV, CDR2 YYDKDF (reference sequence). TCRbeta library construction was performed incorporating unique molecular identifiers. MiXCR was run by TCRdb on the PCR reads, yielding one entry per CDR3 protein. The sample contains roughly 610,000 distinct CDR3 sequences, roughly a tenth of which appear only once. This specimen consisted of PBMCs from the stem cell graft donor, obtained from the stem cell graft. The V and J genes are TRBV15 and TRBJ2-1, with a tentative D call TRBD1 (6 bases). This receptor was obtained from a human donor who donated a stem cell graft to a child with acute myeloid leukemia. The chain's CDR3 is CATSLSQGYHNEQFF. CDR3 nucleotides: TGTGCCACCAGCCTTAGCCAGGGGTACCACAATGAGCAGTTCTTC. Complete variable domain (other parts from reference TRBV15 and TRBJ2-1): DAMVIQNPRYQVTQFGKPVTLSCSQTLNHNVMYWYQQKSSQAPKLLFHYYDKDFNNEADTPDNFQSRRPNTSFCFLDIRSPGLGDTAMYLCATSLSQGYHNEQFFGPGTRLTVL.